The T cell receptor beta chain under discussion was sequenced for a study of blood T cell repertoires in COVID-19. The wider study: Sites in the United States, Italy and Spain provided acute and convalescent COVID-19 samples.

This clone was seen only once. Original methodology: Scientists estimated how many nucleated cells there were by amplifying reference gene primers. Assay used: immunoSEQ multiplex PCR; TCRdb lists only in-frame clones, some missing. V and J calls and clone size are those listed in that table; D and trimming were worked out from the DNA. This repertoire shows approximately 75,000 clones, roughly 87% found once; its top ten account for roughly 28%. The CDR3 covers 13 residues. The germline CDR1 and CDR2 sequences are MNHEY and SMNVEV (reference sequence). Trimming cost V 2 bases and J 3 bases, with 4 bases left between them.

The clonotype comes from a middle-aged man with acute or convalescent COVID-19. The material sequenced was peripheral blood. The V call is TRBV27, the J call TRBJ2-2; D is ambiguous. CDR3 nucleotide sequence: TGTGCCAGCAGTTTACGGTACACCGGGGAGCTGTTTTTT. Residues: CASSLRYTGELFF.